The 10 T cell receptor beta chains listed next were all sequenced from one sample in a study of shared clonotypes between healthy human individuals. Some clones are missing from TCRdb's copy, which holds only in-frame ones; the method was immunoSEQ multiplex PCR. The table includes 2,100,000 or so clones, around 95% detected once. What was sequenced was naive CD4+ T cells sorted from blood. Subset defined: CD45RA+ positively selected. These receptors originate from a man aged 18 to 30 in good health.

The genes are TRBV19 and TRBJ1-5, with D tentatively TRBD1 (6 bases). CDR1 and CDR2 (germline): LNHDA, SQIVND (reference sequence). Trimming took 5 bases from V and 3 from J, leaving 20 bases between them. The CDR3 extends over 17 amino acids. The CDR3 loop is CASSAPLQGKVNQPQHF. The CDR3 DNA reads TGTGCCAGTAGTGCCCCCCTACAGGGTAAAGTCAATCAGCCCCAGCATTTT.

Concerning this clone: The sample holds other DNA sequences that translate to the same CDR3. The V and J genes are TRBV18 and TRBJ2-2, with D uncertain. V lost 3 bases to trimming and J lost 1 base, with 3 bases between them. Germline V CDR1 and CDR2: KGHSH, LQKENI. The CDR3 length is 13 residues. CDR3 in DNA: TGTGCCAGCTCACCCCAGAACACCGGGGAGCTGTTTTTT. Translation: CASSPQNTGELFF.

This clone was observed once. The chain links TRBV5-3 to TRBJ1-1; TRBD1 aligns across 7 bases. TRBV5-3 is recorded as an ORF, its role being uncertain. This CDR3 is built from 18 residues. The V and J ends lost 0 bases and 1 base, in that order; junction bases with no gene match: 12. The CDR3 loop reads CARSLVRLQGQPNTEAFF. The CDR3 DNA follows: TGTGCCAGAAGCTTGGTCCGACTCCAGGGACAGCCGAACACTGAAGCTTTCTTT.

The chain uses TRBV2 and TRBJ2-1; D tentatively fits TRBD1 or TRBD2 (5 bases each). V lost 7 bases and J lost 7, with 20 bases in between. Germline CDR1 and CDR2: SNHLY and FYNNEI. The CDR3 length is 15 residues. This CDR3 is CASTPLGTGDNEQFF. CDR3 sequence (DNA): TGTGCCAGCACTCCACTGGGGACCGGTGATAATGAGCAGTTCTTC.

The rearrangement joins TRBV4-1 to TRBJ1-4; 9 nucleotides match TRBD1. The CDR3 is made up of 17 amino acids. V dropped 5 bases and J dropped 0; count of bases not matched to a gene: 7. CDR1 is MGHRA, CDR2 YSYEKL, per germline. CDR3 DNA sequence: TGCGCCAGCAGCAATCCGGGACAGGGTCCAACTAATGAAAAACTGTTTTTT. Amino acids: CASSNPGQGPTNEKLFF.

The CDR3 is CASSRDTSNTGELFF. The CDR3 nucleotides read TGTGCCAGCAGTCGGGACACCTCGAACACCGGGGAGCTGTTTTTT. The V and J genes are TRBV4-2 and TRBJ2-2; D may be TRBD1 (6 bases). CDR1 is LGHNA, CDR2 YNFKEQ, per germline. The length of the CDR3 is 15 residues. V lost 6 bases and J lost 0, with 11 bases in between.

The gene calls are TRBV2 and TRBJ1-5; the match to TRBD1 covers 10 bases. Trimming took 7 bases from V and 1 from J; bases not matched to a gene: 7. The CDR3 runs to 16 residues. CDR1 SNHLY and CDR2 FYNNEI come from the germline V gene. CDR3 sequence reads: CASNSDRGASNQPQHF. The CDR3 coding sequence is TGTGCCAGCAATTCGGACAGGGGGGCGAGCAATCAGCCCCAGCATTTT.

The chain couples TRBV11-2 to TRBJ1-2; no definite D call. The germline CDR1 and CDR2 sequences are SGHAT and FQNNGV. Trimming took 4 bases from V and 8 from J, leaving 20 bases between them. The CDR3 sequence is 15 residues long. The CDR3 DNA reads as TGTGCCAGCAGCTCCCCCGCGAGGCAGGCGGGAGGCTACACCTTC. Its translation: CASSSPARQAGGYTF. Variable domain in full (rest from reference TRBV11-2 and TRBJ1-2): EAGVAQSPRYKIIEKRQSVAFWCNPISGHATLYWYQQILGQGPKLLIQFQNNGVVDDSQLPKDRFSAERLKGVDSTLKIQPAKLEDSAVYLCASSSPARQAGGYTFGSGTRLTVV.

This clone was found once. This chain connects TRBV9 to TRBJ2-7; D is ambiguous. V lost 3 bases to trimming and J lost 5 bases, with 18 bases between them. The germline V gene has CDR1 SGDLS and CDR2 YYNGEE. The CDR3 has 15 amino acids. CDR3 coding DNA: TGTGCCAGCAGCGGAGGAGACGGTGGCGTCGACGAGCAGTACTTC. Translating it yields CASSGGDGGVDEQYF. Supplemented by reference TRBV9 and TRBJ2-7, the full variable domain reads DSGVTQTPKHLITATGQRVTLRCSPRSGDLSVYWYQQSLDQGLQFLIQYYNGEERAKGNILERFSAQQFPDLHSELNLSSLELGDSALYFCASSGGDGGVDEQYFGPGTRLTVT.

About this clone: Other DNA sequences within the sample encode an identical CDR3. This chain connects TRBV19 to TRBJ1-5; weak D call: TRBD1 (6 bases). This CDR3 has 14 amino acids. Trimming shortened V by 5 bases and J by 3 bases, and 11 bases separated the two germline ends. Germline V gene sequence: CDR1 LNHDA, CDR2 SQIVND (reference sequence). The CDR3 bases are TGTGCCAGTAGTCCACAGGGTTCCAATCAGCCCCAGCATTTT. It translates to CASSPQGSNQPQHF.